This entry lists 27 T cell receptor beta chains sequenced from one sample in a study of cytomegalovirus exposure and HLA in healthy donors. PCR involved 60 Vbeta and 13 Jbeta primers. Profiled with immunoSEQ multiplex PCR; TCRdb holds only in-frame clones, not every one. Found here are 57,000 or so clones, approximately 63% of them singletons; the top ten hold just under 20%. The sample comprised PBMCs. These receptors originate from a woman in her fifties or sixties in good health and CMV-seropositive.

The chain carries TRBV28 and TRBJ1-1; D remains ambiguous. Trimming cost V 2 bases and J 3 bases, with 7 bases left between them. From germline, CDR1 is MDHEN and CDR2 SYDVKM. CDR3 size: 13 residues. CDR3 sequence: CASSLGRYTEAFF. The CDR3 DNA is TGTGCCAGCAGTTTAGGCAGGTACACTGAAGCTTTCTTT.

The rearrangement uses TRBV7-2 and TRBJ1-2; possible D gene TRBD1, 6 bases. V dropped 5 bases and J dropped 1 base, with 14 bases sitting between them. The CDR3 totals 15 residues. CDR1 and CDR2 (germline): SGHTA, FQGNSA. CDR3 nucleotide sequence: TGTGCCAGCAGCCCCTCACAGGGAGATAACTATGGCTACACCTTC. Translation gives CASSPSQGDNYGYTF.

The chain couples TRBV6-1 to TRBJ2-5; D call uncertain. The CDR3 loop spans 14 amino acids. V shed 2 bases and J shed 1 base, with 8 bases lying between them. Per the germline V gene, CDR1 is MNHNS and CDR2 is SASEGT. CDR3 in DNA: TGTGCCAGCAGTGAAAGAGGCAGCCAAGAGACCCAGTACTTC. It is translated as CASSERGSQETQYF.

The chain has TRBV6-4 and TRBJ1-2; TRBD1 matches 9 bases. V lost 8 bases, J lost 7 bases, and 8 bases stayed unmatched. The CDR3 has 13 amino acids. CDR1 and CDR2 from the germline V gene are MRHNA and SNTAGT. CDR3 in amino acids: CASAPGQGLGYTF. The CDR3, as DNA: TGTGCCAGCGCTCCGGGACAGGGCCTTGGCTACACCTTC.

This rearrangement joins TRBV2 to TRBJ1-6; weak D call: TRBD1 (5 bases). Germline-derived CDR1 and CDR2 are SNHLY and FYNNEI. CDR3 size: 13 residues. The germline V and J ends were trimmed by 8 bases and 4 bases, with 9 bases remaining between them. The CDR3 region has the DNA TGTGCCAGCGGGGCACAGTATAATTCACCCCTCCACTTT. Translated, it gives CASGAQYNSPLHF.

This rearrangement joins TRBV5-1 to TRBJ1-3; the D gene is possibly TRBD1 (6 bases). This CDR3 is 16 amino acids long. V lost 5 bases and J lost 0, with 15 bases in between. Germline assignment: CDR1 SGHRS and CDR2 YFSETQ. CDR3 nucleotides: TGCGCCAGCAGGGACAGTACTTCGAGCTCTGGAAACACCATATATTTT. Translating it yields CASRDSTSSSGNTIYF.

This clone showed up just once. Sequence at one end of the junction differs from germline and may be a read error. The rearrangement uses TRBV20-1 and TRBJ2-3, with D unclear. Germline V lookup: CDR1 DFQATT, CDR2 SNEGSKA (reference sequence). The CDR3 is 10 amino acids. CDR3 sequence (DNA): TGCAGTGCTAGCATAGATACGCAGTATTTT. Translation gives CSASIDTQYF.

The chain has TRBV14 and TRBJ2-1; TRBD2 agrees at 10 bases. V shed 1 base and J 6 bases; nucleotides not matched to a gene: 9. Germline V lookup: CDR1 SGHDN, CDR2 FVKESK. There are 17 residues in the CDR3. Here the CDR3 reads CASSQGAGGPIANEQFF. The CDR3 coding sequence is TGTGCCAGCAGCCAAGGAGCGGGGGGGCCCATAGCCAATGAGCAGTTCTTC.

The chain recombines TRBV7-6 with TRBJ2-3, with a possible D match to TRBD2 (6 bases). CDR3 size: 16 residues. Trimming removed 1 base at V and 3 bases at J, with 14 bases between. Germline V gene data show CDR1 as SGHVS and CDR2 as FNYEAQ. CDR3 DNA: TGTGCCAGCAGCTTAGTGGGCAGTGGGGGGACAGATACGCAGTATTTT. Translating it yields CASSLVGSGGTDTQYF.

This clone was found a few times. The rearrangement links TRBV6-6 to TRBJ1-1; the D gene is possibly TRBD1 (5 bases). The CDR3 is 14 amino acids. V was shortened by 0 bases and J by 6 bases, with 11 bases between the two germline ends. CDR1 is MNHNY, CDR2 SVGAGI, per germline (reference sequence). The CDR3 protein is CASSYSGGKAEAFF. The CDR3 DNA reads TGTGCCAGCAGTTACTCCGGGGGGAAAGCTGAAGCTTTCTTT.

The chain is built from TRBV6-5 and TRBJ2-5, with D perhaps TRBD2 (5 bases). The V and J ends lost 0 bases and 6 bases respectively, with 11 bases between them. This CDR3 comprises 14 residues. Germline CDR1 is MNHEY and CDR2 is SVGAGI. The CDR3 sequence: CASSYSPDSQTQYF. The CDR3 coding sequence is TGTGCCAGCAGTTACTCCCCGGACTCGCAGACCCAGTACTTC.

The chain recombines TRBV4-3 with TRBJ2-3, with TRBD1 matching 7 bases. The germline V gene encodes CDR1 LGHNA and CDR2 YSLEER. J was trimmed by 4 bases and V by 4 bases; bases with no gene match: 14. The CDR3 consists of 17 residues. The CDR3 DNA reads TGCGCCAGCAGCCTGTCCGCTACAGGGGTTTCATCAGATACGCAGTATTTT. This translates into CASSLSATGVSSDTQYF.

The rearrangement uses TRBV1 and TRBJ2-1; TRBD2 is the table's D call and was not checked against the DNA. TRBV1 is an annotated pseudogene. The CDR3 totals 14 residues. This CDR3 is CTSSGVCGGREQFF. DNA for the CDR3: TGCACCAGCAGCGGTGTCTGCGGGGGGCGGGAGCAGTTCTTC.

This chain's CDR3 is CASSLDLGNYGYTF. The DNA of the CDR3 is TGTGCCAGCAGCTTGGATCTCGGGAACTATGGCTACACCTTC. V usage is TRBV5-4 and J usage is TRBJ1-2; D remains ambiguous. V lost 0 bases, J lost 2 bases, and 8 bases lay in between. This CDR3 has 14 amino acids. CDR1 and CDR2 from the germline V gene are SGHNT and YYREEE (reference sequence).

This clone was counted between two and nine times. The chain carries TRBV6-5 and TRBJ2-1; possibly TRBD1 for D (6 bases). Trimming took off 5 bases at V and 5 bases at J, with 10 bases between the two ends. The CDR3 has 13 amino acids. The germline V gene encodes CDR1 MNHEY and CDR2 SVGAGI. The CDR3 spells CASSDTGHNEQFF. The CDR3 DNA reads TGTGCCAGCAGTGACACAGGGCACAATGAGCAGTTCTTC.

This clone was found once. V is TRBV28 and J is TRBJ1-5, with 10 bases that match TRBD1. The germline V gene encodes CDR1 MDHEN and CDR2 SYDVKM. J was trimmed by 6 bases and V by 4 bases; bases with no gene match: 6. There are 15 residues in the CDR3. The CDR3 coding sequence is TGTGCCAGCAGTTCGGGACAGGGGAACGCTCAGCCCCAGCATTTT. Translated: CASSSGQGNAQPQHF.

The CDR3 DNA reads TGTGCCAGCAGCTCAGAAGGGCGCGGGGCCTACAATGAGCAGTTCTTC. Amino acid sequence: CASSSEGRGAYNEQFF. The chain combines TRBV9 with TRBJ2-1; possible D gene TRBD2, 6 bases. V was cut by 4 bases and J by 2 bases, with 16 bases left in between. Germline V CDR1 and CDR2: SGDLS, YYNGEE. The CDR3 runs to 16 residues.

This chain uses TRBV5-1 with TRBJ1-2; no clear D. V lost 0 bases and J lost 4, with 7 bases in between. The CDR3 loop spans 13 amino acids. Per germline, CDR1 SGHRS and CDR2 YFSETQ. The CDR3 DNA is TGCGCCAGCAGCTTGGACGGGAGCTATGGCTACACCTTC. Amino acid sequence: CASSLDGSYGYTF.

The chain uses TRBV2 and TRBJ1-1; tentatively, D is TRBD1 (5 bases). The CDR3 is made up of 14 amino acids. V lost 7 bases and J 4 bases, leaving 16 bases between the germline ends. The germline V gene encodes CDR1 SNHLY and CDR2 FYNNEI. The DNA of the CDR3 is TGTGCCAGCACTATTATTAGGGGAGGCACTGAAGCTTTCTTT. This encodes CASTIIRGGTEAFF.

In its sample, this clone was seen a few times. The V call is TRBV19, the J call TRBJ2-5; TRBD2 agrees at 7 bases. This CDR3 is 18 amino acids long. V lost 3 bases, J lost 2 bases, and 15 bases stayed unmatched. Germline V gene sequence: CDR1 LNHDA, CDR2 SQIVND (reference sequence). CDR3 coding DNA: TGTGCCAGTAGTATCGATGCCGCCGGGGGGACCGAACAAGAGACCCAGTACTTC. It specifies CASSIDAAGGTEQETQYF. The variable domain in full, with the rest retrieved from reference TRBV19 and TRBJ2-5, is DGGITQSPKYLFRKEGQNVTLSCEQNLNHDAMYWYRQDPGQGLRLIYYSQIVNDFQKGDIAEGYSVSREKKESFPLTVTSAQKNPTAFYLCASSIDAAGGTEQETQYFGPGTRLLVL.

V is TRBV7-3 and J is TRBJ2-5; possible D gene TRBD2, 7 bases. Matching the DNA end better, TRBJ2-7 makes the J call doubtful. The CDR3 length is 12 residues. Germline assignment: CDR1 SGHTA and CDR2 FQGTGA. CDR3 bases: TGTGCCAGCAGCTTGGGGGGGCGCGAGCAGTACTTC. Protein: CASSLGGREQYF.

The chain combines TRBV2 with TRBJ1-5; 7 nucleotides align to TRBD1. The V gene end was trimmed by 5 bases and the J gene end by 2 bases; junction bases not matched to a gene: 3. The CDR3 runs to 14 residues. Germline loops: CDR1 SNHLY, CDR2 FYNNEI. The CDR3 protein is CASSSTGGNQPQHF. CDR3 in DNA: TGTGCCAGCAGTAGCACAGGGGGCAATCAGCCCCAGCATTTT.

This rearrangement joins TRBV10-3 to TRBJ1-2, with a possible D match to TRBD1 (5 bases). CDR3 length equals 13 residues. Trimming left V 11 bases short and J 0 bases short, with 13 bases between. Germline V gives CDR1 ENHRY, CDR2 SYGVKD. CDR3 nucleotide sequence: TGTGCCGCCGCCGACAGTGCTAACTATGGCTACACCTTC. Its protein product is CAAADSANYGYTF.

The genes are TRBV10-2 and TRBJ1-6, with D possibly TRBD1 on 5 matching bases. Trimming removed 7 bases from V and 0 bases from J, with 13 bases in between. The CDR3 is made up of 16 amino acids. Germline V lookup: CDR1 WSHSY, CDR2 SAAADI. The CDR3 sequence is CASNSAGISYNSPLHF. CDR3 nucleotide sequence: TGCGCCAGCAATTCCGCAGGGATCTCCTATAATTCACCCCTCCACTTT.

This sequence joins TRBV10-3 and TRBJ1-6; D is unclear. Per germline, CDR1 ENHRY and CDR2 SYGVKD. This CDR3 region has 17 residues. The ends were cut back, 0 bases at V and 5 bases at J, with 14 bases in the middle. CDR3 sequence (DNA): TGTGCCATCAGTGAGTCACTAAGCGCAGCCAATAATTCACCCCTCCACTTT. Its translation: CAISESLSAANNSPLHF.

The chain joins TRBV11-3 to TRBJ2-5, with D perhaps matching TRBD2 (5 bases). V was trimmed by 5 bases and J by 5 bases, leaving 12 bases between them. The CDR3 is made up of 13 amino acids. The germline gives CDR1 SGHNT, CDR2 YENEEA. CDR3 region: CASSLWSGETQYF. As DNA, the CDR3 is TGTGCCAGCAGCCTCTGGTCGGGGGAGACCCAGTACTTC.

The chain employs TRBV10-1 and TRBJ2-3, with D tentatively TRBD2 (6 bases). The CDR3 totals 14 residues. The V end lost 2 bases, the J end lost 2 bases, and 8 bases lay between the germline ends. Germline values: CDR1 WNHNN, CDR2 SYGVQD (reference sequence). In DNA, the CDR3 is TGCGCCAGCAGTGAGGGGGGGAACACAGATACGCAGTATTTT. It specifies CASSEGGNTDTQYF.